This passage covers 23 T cell receptor beta chains from one sample sequenced in a study of OX40 agonist ivuxolimab in advanced cancers. This table comes from immunoSEQ multiplex PCR, and its TCRdb copy is limited to in-frame clones, with some not included. This table has about 49,000 clones, roughly 85% appearing once. The sequencing used CD4+ or CD8+ T cells sorted from blood, collected in a trial of the OX40 agonist ivuxolimab. The receptors stem from an adult with an advanced solid tumor such as melanoma, head and neck, liver or kidney cancer.

CDR3 in amino acids: CASSPLTDTIYF. DNA of the CDR3: TGTGCCAGCAGCCCGTTGACAGACACCATATATTTT. This chain uses TRBV7-2 with TRBJ1-3; a possible D gene is TRBD1 (5 bases). V lost 5 bases and J lost 8, with 10 bases in between. The CDR3 sequence is 12 residues long. The germline gives CDR1 SGHTA, CDR2 FQGNSA.

The chain is built from TRBV5-1 and TRBJ2-3; TRBD1 is a possible D gene (5 bases). V was clipped by 3 bases and J by 0 bases, with 11 bases between them. The CDR3 loop spans 15 amino acids. Germline V gene sequence: CDR1 SGHRS, CDR2 YFSETQ. CDR3 region: CASSSDSASTDTQYF. The CDR3 DNA reads as TGCGCCAGCAGCTCAGACAGTGCTAGCACAGATACGCAGTATTTT.

The chain links TRBV4-1 to TRBJ2-1, with 11 nucleotides matching TRBD2. From germline, CDR1 is MGHRA and CDR2 YSYEKL. This CDR3 is 15 amino acids long. Trimming removed 7 bases from V and 8 bases from J; junction bases left unmatched: 10. The chain's CDR3 is CASNLASGRRDEQFF. The DNA for the CDR3 is TGCGCCAGCAACCTCGCTAGCGGGAGGCGGGATGAGCAGTTCTTC.

The rearrangement joins TRBV11-2 to TRBJ2-1; D remains ambiguous. The germline V and J ends were trimmed by 5 bases and 0 bases, with 11 bases remaining between them. The germline V gene encodes CDR1 SGHAT and CDR2 FQNNGV. The CDR3 runs 15 residues. The CDR3 loop reads CASSVDGSSYNEQFF. CDR3 DNA: TGTGCCAGCAGCGTCGACGGAAGCTCCTACAATGAGCAGTTCTTC.

The chain uses TRBV7-8 and TRBJ2-1; a weak D match, TRBD2 (6 bases). The CDR3 totals 14 residues. The germline V gene encodes CDR1 SGHVS and CDR2 FQNEAQ. Deletions cut 3 bases from V and 5 bases from J, with 11 bases between. The CDR3 loop reads CASSFLGLHNEQFF. In DNA form, the CDR3 reads TGTGCCAGCAGCTTCCTGGGACTTCACAATGAGCAGTTCTTC.

J is TRBJ2-7 and V is TRBV5-6; a weak D match, TRBD2 (5 bases). CDR3 length equals 15 residues. Germline V CDR1 and CDR2: SGHDT, YYEEEE. Trimming shortened V by 4 bases and J by 3 bases, and 17 bases separated the two germline ends. CDR3 protein: CASSPPSGVIYEQYF. The CDR3, as DNA: TGTGCCAGCAGCCCCCCTTCCGGGGTGATCTACGAGCAGTACTTC.

V is TRBV2 and J is TRBJ2-1; perhaps TRBD2 as D (5 bases). CDR1 SNHLY and CDR2 FYNNEI come from the germline V gene. V was cut by 7 bases and J by 7 bases, with 17 bases left in between. This CDR3 comprises 14 residues. CDR3 nucleotides: TGTGCCAGCACCATACCCGGGGAAGGGAATGAGCAGTTCTTC. Protein: CASTIPGEGNEQFF.

The V and J genes are TRBV4-3 and TRBJ2-7; D not certain. The germline V gene has CDR1 LGHNA and CDR2 YSLEER. V was cut by 0 bases and J by 0 bases, with 6 bases left in between. The CDR3 is 14 residues long. CDR3 bases: TGCGCCAGCAGCCAAGAGTCTTTCTCCTACGAGCAGTACTTC. The encoded protein is CASSQESFSYEQYF.

The genes are TRBV7-2 and TRBJ2-7, with 10 positions matching TRBD2. CDR1 SGHTA and CDR2 FQGNSA come from the germline V gene. The length of the CDR3 is 15 residues. J gave up 1 base and V 5 bases, and 5 bases lay outside the gene matches. The CDR3 spells CASSIRAGGSYEQYF. CDR3 in DNA: TGTGCCAGCAGCATAAGAGCGGGAGGGTCCTACGAGCAGTACTTC.

This clone is medium-sized by share. This chain connects TRBV30 to TRBJ1-3, with D uncertain. This CDR3 is built from 12 residues. The V end lost 3 bases, the J end lost 0 bases, and 3 bases lay between the germline ends. Germline CDR1 reads GTSNPN; CDR2 reads SVGIG (reference sequence). CDR3 bases: TGTGCCTGGAGACCCTCTGGAAACACCATATATTTT. It codes for CAWRPSGNTIYF. Combining the CDR3 with reference TRBV30 and TRBJ1-3 gives the whole variable domain SQTIHQWPATLVQPVGSPLSLECTVEGTSNPNLYWYRQAAGRGLQLLFYSVGIGQISSEVPQNLSASRPQDRQFILSSKKLLLSDSGFYLCAWRPSGNTIYFGEGSWLTVV.

Here the CDR3 DNA reads TGTGCCACCACCACCACAGGGCGAGGCACTGAAGCTTTCTTT. Translating it yields CATTTTGRGTEAFF. The genes are TRBV25-1 and TRBJ1-1; tentatively, D is TRBD1 (6 bases). Germline V gene data show CDR1 as MGHDK and CDR2 as SYGVNS. The CDR3 spans 14 residues. V was trimmed by 10 bases and J by 4 bases, leaving 19 bases between them.

The chain joins TRBV2 to TRBJ2-7, with TRBD1 identical over 8 bases. Germline V CDR1 and CDR2: SNHLY, FYNNEI. J was trimmed by 4 bases and V by 0 bases; bases with no gene match: 5. This CDR3 has 15 residues. The DNA of the CDR3 is TGTGCCAGCAGTGAAGCGGACGGACAGGGATACGAGCAGTACTTC. Translated, it gives CASSEADGQGYEQYF.

The V gene is TRBV29-1, the J gene TRBJ2-1, with D maybe TRBD1 (5 bases). V was trimmed by 6 bases and J by 5 bases, leaving 17 bases between them. This CDR3 has 14 amino acids. Per the germline V gene, CDR1 is SQVTM and CDR2 is ANQGSEA. This chain's CDR3 is CSVPQQGYNNEQFF. CDR3 nucleotide sequence: TGCAGCGTCCCTCAGCAGGGCTATAACAATGAGCAGTTCTTC.

V and J are TRBV7-9 and TRBJ2-1, with TRBD1 matching over 7 bases. Germline assignment: CDR1 SEHNR and CDR2 FQNEAQ (reference sequence). The V gene end was trimmed by 3 bases and the J gene end by 6 bases; junction bases not matched to a gene: 2. CDR3 size: 13 residues. The CDR3 loop is CASSLGQSNEQFF. The CDR3 coding sequence is TGTGCCAGCAGCTTGGGACAGTCCAATGAGCAGTTCTTC.

This clone was seen a handful of times. The chain joins TRBV18 to TRBJ2-1, with TRBD2 matching 9 bases. The germline V gene has CDR1 KGHSH and CDR2 LQKENI. The CDR3 length is 14 residues. Trimming took 5 bases from V and 2 from J; bases not matched to a gene: 1. The CDR3 region is CASSIAGAYNEQFF. For the CDR3, the DNA is TGTGCCAGCTCAATAGCGGGAGCCTACAATGAGCAGTTCTTC.

The chain carries TRBV6-7 and TRBJ2-6; D unclear. TRBV6-7 is identified as an open reading frame with a role that is uncertain. This CDR3 contains 14 residues. V lost 6 bases, J lost 0 bases, and 6 bases lay in between. The chain's CDR3 is CASSDVSGANVLTF. In DNA form, the CDR3 reads TGTGCCAGCAGCGACGTCTCTGGGGCCAACGTCCTGACTTTC.

V is TRBV29-1 and J is TRBJ2-5; possibly TRBD1 or TRBD2 for D (5 bases each). CDR1 is SQVTM and CDR2 is ANQGSEA in the germline V gene. The CDR3 consists of 14 residues. V was pared by 0 bases and J by 4 bases, with 12 bases between. Here the CDR3 reads CSVEDKWGRETQYF. As DNA, the CDR3 is TGCAGCGTTGAAGATAAATGGGGACGAGAGACCCAGTACTTC.

This clone was seen a single time. The chain is built from TRBV9 and TRBJ1-1; tentative D call: TRBD1 (5 bases). The germline CDR1 and CDR2 sequences are SGDLS and YYNGEE. V gave up 0 bases and J gave up 2 bases, with 8 bases separating them. This CDR3 region has 14 residues. The CDR3 DNA sequence: TGTGCCAGCAGCGTAGCAGGGCTAAACACTGAAGCTTTCTTT. Its protein is CASSVAGLNTEAFF.

This chain joins TRBV5-4 and TRBJ1-4; 10 nucleotides align to TRBD1. Trimming cost V 1 base and J 8 bases; bases outside gene matches: 2. The CDR3 is 14 residues long. The germline V gene has CDR1 SGHNT and CDR2 YYREEE (reference sequence). The CDR3 DNA reads as TGTGCCAGCAGCTTGCGGACAGGGGGGGAAAAACTGTTTTTT. This gives the protein CASSLRTGGEKLFF.

The genes are TRBV7-8 and TRBJ2-5, with D perhaps TRBD1 (5 bases). The germline CDR1 and CDR2 sequences are SGHVS and FQNEAQ. The CDR3 is 14 residues long. V lost 4 bases and J lost 2, with 11 bases in between. CDR3 nucleotide sequence: TGTGCCAGCAGCTCTAAGGACACGCAAGAGACCCAGTACTTC. Encoded protein: CASSSKDTQETQYF.

This clone was seen only once. The CDR3 loop is CASSKTSGNRYEQYF. Here the CDR3 DNA reads TGTGCCAGCAGTAAGACTAGCGGGAACCGATACGAGCAGTACTTC. The chain carries TRBV28 and TRBJ2-7; 11 bases match TRBD2. Germline V gene sequence: CDR1 MDHEN, CDR2 SYDVKM. The CDR3 spans 15 residues. Losses at the gene ends were 5 bases for V and 4 bases for J; bases not matched to a gene: 7.

The CDR3 DNA sequence: TGCGCCAGCAGCTTGTTACCAGGGGGGGAAAAACTGTTTTTT. Its translation is CASSLLPGGEKLFF. The V and J genes are TRBV5-1 and TRBJ1-4; TRBD1 matches 7 bases. The CDR3 covers 14 residues. The trim removed 1 base at V and 8 bases at J, leaving 5 bases unmatched. Germline values: CDR1 SGHRS, CDR2 YFSETQ.

This chain joins TRBV7-2 and TRBJ1-2; D call uncertain. CDR3 size: 15 residues. V lost 1 base to trimming and J lost 4 bases, with 13 bases between them. Germline V gene sequence: CDR1 SGHTA, CDR2 FQGNSA. The CDR3 protein is CASSLVAPTGYGYTF. CDR3 DNA sequence: TGTGCCAGCAGCTTAGTTGCACCTACGGGCTATGGCTACACCTTC. Full variable domain (remainder filled in from reference TRBV7-2 and TRBJ1-2): GAGVSQSPSNKVTEKGKDVELRCDPISGHTALYWYRQSLGQGLEFLIYFQGNSAPDKSGLPSDRFSAERTGGSVSTLTIQRTQQEDSAVYLCASSLVAPTGYGYTFGSGTRLTVV.